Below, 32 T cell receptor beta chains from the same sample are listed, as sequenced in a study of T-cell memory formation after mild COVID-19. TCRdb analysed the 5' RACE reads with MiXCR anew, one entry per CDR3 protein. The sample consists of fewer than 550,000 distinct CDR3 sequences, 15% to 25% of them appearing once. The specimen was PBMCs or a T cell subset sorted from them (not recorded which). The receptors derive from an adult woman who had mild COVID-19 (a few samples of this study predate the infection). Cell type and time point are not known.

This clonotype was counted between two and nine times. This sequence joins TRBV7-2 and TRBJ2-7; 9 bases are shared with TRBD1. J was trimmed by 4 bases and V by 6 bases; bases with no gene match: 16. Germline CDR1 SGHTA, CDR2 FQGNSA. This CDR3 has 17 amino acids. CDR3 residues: CASRSPGQGIRGYEQYF. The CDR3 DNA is TGTGCCAGCAGGTCCCCGGGACAGGGAATAAGGGGTTACGAGCAGTACTTC.

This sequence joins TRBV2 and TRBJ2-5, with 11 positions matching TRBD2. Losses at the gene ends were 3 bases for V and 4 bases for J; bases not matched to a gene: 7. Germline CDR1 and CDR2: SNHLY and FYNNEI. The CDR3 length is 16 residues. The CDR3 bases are TGTGCCAGCAGTGATACTAGCGGGGGCTGGGGAGAGACCCAGTACTTC. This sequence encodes CASSDTSGGWGETQYF.

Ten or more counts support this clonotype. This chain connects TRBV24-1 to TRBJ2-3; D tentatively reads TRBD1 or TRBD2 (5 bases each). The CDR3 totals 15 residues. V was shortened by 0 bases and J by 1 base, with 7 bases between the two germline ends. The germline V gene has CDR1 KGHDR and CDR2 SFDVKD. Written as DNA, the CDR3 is TGTGCCACCAGTGATTTGATGGGGGGCACAGATACGCAGTATTTT. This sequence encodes CATSDLMGGTDTQYF.

The CDR3 sequence is CASSQEALMNTEAFF. CDR3 sequence (DNA): TGCGCCAGCAGCCAAGAGGCCCTAATGAACACTGAAGCTTTCTTT. The chain carries TRBV4-1 and TRBJ1-1; D remains ambiguous. Germline V gene sequence: CDR1 MGHRA, CDR2 YSYEKL. CDR3 length: 15 amino acids. Deletions cut 0 bases from V and 0 bases from J, with 8 bases between.

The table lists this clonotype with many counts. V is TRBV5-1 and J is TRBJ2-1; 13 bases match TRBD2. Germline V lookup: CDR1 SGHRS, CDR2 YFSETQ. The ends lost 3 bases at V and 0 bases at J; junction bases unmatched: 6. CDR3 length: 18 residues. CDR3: CASSYPGLAGSSYNEQFF. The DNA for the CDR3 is TGCGCCAGCAGCTACCCGGGACTAGCGGGGAGCTCCTACAATGAGCAGTTCTTC.

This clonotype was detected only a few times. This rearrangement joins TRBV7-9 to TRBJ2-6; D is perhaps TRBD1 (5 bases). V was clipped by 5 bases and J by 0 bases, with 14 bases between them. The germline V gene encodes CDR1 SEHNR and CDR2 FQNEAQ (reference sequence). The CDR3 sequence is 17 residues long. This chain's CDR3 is CASSTGPRLSGANVLTF. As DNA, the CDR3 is TGTGCCAGCAGCACAGGACCTAGGCTCTCTGGGGCCAACGTCCTGACTTTC.

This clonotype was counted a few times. The CDR3 sequence: CSVEDRTGDGYTF. The CDR3 nucleotides are TGCAGCGTTGAAGATCGGACAGGGGATGGCTACACCTTC. The chain employs TRBV29-1 and TRBJ1-2; 9 positions match TRBD1. Germline V lookup: CDR1 SQVTM, CDR2 ANQGSEA. The J segment lost 6 bases and the V segment lost 0 bases, leaving 2 bases of the junction unmatched. CDR3 length: 13 amino acids.

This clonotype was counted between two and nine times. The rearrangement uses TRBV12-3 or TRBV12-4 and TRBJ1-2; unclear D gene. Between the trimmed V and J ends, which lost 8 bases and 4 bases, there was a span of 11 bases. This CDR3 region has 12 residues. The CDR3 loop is CASHSSPYGYTF. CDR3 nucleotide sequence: TGTGCCAGCCACTCAAGTCCCTATGGCTACACCTTC.

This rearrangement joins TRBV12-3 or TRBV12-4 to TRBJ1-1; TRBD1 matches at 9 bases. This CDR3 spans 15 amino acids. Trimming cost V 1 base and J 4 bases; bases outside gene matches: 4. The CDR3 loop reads CASSLDRGLSTEAFF. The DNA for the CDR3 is TGTGCCAGCAGTTTAGACAGGGGGCTAAGCACTGAAGCTTTCTTT.

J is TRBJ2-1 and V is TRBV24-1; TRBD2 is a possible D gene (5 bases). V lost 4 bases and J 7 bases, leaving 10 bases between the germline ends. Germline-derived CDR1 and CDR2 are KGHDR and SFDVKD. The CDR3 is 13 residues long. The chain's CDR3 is CATSDPDWNEQFF. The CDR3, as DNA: TGTGCCACCAGTGACCCGGACTGGAATGAGCAGTTCTTC.

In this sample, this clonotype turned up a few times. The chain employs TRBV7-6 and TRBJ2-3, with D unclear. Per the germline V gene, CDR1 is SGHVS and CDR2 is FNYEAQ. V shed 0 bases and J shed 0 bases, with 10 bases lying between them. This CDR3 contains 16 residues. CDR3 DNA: TGTGCCAGCAGCTTAGCTGGTCTGGGCAGCACAGATACGCAGTATTTT. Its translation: CASSLAGLGSTDTQYF.

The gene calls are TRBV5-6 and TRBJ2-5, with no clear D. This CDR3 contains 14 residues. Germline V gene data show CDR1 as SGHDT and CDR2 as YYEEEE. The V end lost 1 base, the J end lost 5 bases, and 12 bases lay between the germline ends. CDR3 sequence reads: CASSLTGLKETQYF. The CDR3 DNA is TGTGCCAGCAGCTTGACCGGGTTAAAGGAGACCCAGTACTTC. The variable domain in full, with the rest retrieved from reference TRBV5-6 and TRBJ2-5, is DAGVTQSPTHLIKTRGQQVTLRCSPKSGHDTVSWYQQALGQGPQFIFQYYEEEERQRGNFPDRFSGHQFPNYSSELNVNALLLGDSALYLCASSLTGLKETQYFGPGTRLLVL.

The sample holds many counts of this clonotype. The CDR3 sequence: CASSQSSTSNYGYTF. CDR3 nucleotides: TGCGCCAGCAGCCAAAGCTCGACAAGTAACTATGGCTACACCTTC. V usage is TRBV4-3 and J usage is TRBJ1-2; D remains ambiguous. CDR1 is LGHNA, CDR2 YSLEER, per germline. This CDR3 is 15 amino acids long. V lost 2 bases, J lost 1 base, and 11 bases lay in between.

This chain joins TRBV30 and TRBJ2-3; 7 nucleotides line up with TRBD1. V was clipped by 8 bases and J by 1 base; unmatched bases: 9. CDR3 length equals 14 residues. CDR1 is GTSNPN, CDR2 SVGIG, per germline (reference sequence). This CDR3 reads CARSSTGRTDTQYF. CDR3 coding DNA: TGTGCCCGATCATCGACAGGGCGCACAGATACGCAGTATTTT.

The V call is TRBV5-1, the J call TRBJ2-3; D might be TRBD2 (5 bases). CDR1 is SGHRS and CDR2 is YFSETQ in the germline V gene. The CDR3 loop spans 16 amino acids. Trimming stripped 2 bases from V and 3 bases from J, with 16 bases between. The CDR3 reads CASSLEVGSWTDTQYF. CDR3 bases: TGCGCCAGCAGCTTAGAAGTTGGGAGCTGGACAGATACGCAGTATTTT.

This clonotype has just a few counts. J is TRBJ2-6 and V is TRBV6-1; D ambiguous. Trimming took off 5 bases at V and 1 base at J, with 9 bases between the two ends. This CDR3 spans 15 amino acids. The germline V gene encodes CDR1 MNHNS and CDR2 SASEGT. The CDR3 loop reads CASSKTASGANVLTF. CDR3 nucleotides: TGTGCCAGCAGTAAAACAGCGTCTGGGGCCAACGTCCTGACTTTC.

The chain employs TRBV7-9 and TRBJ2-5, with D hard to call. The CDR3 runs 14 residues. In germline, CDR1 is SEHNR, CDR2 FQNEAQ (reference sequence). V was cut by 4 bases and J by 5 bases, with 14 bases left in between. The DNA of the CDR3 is TGTGCCAGCAGCTCGACGGCCCGGCAGGAGACCCAGTACTTC. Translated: CASSSTARQETQYF. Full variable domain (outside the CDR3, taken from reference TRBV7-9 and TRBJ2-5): DTGVSQNPRHKITKRGQNVTFRCDPISEHNRLYWYRQTLGQGPEFLTYFQNEAQLEKSRLLSDRFSAERPKGSFSTLEIQRTEQGDSAMYLCASSSTARQETQYFGPGTRLLVL.

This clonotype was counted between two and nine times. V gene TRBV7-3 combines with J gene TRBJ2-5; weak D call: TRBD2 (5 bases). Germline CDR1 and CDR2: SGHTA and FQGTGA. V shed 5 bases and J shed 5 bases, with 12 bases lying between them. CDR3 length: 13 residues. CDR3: CASSPGLTETQYF. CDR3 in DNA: TGTGCCAGCAGCCCTGGACTTACGGAGACCCAGTACTTC.

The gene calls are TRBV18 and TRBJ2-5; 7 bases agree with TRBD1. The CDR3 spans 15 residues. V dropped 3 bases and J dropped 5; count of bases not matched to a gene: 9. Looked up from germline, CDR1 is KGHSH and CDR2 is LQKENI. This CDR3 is CASSPRDSSWETQYF. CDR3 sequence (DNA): TGTGCCAGCTCACCCCGGGACAGCTCGTGGGAGACCCAGTACTTC.

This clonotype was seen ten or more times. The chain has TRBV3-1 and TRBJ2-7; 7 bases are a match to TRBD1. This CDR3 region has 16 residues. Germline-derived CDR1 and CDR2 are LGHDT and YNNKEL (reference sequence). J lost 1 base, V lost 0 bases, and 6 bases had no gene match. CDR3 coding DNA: TGTGCCAGCAGCCAAGATGTCGGGACAGCTTCCTACGAGCAGTACTTC. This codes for CASSQDVGTASYEQYF.

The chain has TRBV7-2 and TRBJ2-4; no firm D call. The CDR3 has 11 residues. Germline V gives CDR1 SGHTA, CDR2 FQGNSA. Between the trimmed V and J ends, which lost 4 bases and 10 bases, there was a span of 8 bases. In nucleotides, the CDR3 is TGTGCCAGCAGCTACTTAGATATTCAGTACTTC. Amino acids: CASSYLDIQYF.

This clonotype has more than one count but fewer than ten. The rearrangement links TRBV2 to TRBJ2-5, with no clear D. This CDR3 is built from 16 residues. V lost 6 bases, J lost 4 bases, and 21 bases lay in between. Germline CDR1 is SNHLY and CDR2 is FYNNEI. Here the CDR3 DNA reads TGTGCCAGCAGGGCTCCAGCCAGTGGCTGGATAGAGACCCAGTACTTC. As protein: CASRAPASGWIETQYF.

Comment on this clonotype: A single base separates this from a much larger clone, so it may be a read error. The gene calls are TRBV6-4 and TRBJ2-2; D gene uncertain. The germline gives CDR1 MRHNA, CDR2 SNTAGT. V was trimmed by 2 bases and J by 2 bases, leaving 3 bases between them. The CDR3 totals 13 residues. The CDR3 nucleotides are TGTGCCAGCAGTGACCCCAACACCGGGGAGCTGTTTTTT. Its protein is CASSDPNTGELFF.

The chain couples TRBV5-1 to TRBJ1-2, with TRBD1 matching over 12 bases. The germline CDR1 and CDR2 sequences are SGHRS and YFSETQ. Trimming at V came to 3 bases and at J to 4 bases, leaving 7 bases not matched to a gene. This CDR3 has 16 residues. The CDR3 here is CASSSEPGQGAYGYTF. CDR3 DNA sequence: TGCGCCAGCAGCTCTGAACCGGGACAGGGGGCCTATGGCTACACCTTC.

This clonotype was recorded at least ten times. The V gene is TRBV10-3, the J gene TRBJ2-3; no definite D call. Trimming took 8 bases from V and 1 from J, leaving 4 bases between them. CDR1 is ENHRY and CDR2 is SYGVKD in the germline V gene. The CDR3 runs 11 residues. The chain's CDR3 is CAIGRTDTQYF. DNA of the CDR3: TGTGCCATCGGGCGCACAGATACGCAGTATTTT.

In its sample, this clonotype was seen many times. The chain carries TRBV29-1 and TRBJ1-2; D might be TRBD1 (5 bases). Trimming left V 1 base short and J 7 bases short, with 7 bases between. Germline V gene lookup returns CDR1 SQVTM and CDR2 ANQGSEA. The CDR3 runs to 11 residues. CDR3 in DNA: TGCAGCGTTGAAGCTGGGGGTGGCTACACCTTC. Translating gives CSVEAGGGYTF.

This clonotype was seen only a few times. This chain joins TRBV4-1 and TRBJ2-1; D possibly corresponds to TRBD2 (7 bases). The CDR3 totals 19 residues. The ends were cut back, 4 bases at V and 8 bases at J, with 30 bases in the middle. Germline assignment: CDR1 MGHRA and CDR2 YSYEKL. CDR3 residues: CASSPSGTLLGTNGHEQFF. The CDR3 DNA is TGCGCCAGCAGCCCCTCCGGGACACTCTTAGGGACTAATGGCCATGAGCAGTTCTTC.

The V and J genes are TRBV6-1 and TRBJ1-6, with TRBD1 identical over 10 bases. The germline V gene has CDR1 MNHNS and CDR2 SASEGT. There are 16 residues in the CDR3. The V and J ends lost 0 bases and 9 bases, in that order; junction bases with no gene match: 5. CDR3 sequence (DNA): TGTGCCAGCAGTGAAGCGTTGGGACAGGGGACTTCACCCCTCCACTTT. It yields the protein CASSEALGQGTSPLHF.

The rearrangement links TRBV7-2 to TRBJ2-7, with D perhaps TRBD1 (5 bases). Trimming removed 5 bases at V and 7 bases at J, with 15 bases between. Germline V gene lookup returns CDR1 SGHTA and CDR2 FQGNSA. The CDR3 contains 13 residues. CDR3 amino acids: CASSVDPKGEQYF. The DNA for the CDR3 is TGTGCCAGCAGCGTAGACCCCAAGGGGGAGCAGTACTTC.

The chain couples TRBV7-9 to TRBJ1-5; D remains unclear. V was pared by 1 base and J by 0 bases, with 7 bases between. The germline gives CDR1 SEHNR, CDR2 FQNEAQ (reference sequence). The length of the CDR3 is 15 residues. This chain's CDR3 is CASSLGLHSNQPQHF. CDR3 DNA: TGTGCCAGCAGCTTAGGGTTGCATAGCAATCAGCCCCAGCATTTT.

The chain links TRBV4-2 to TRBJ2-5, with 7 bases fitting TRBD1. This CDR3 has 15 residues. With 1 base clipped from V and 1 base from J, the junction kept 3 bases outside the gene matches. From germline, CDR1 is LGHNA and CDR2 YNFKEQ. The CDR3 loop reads CASSQATGFQETQYF. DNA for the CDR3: TGTGCCAGCAGCCAAGCGACAGGGTTCCAAGAGACCCAGTACTTC.

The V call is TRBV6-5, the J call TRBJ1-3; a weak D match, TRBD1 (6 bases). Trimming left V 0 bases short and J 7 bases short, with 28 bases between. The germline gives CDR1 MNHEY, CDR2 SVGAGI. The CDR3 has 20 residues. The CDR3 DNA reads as TGTGCCAGCAGTTACTCGAGGCAGGGGAACTTTCGAAGTGGGTTGAACACCATATATTTT. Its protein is CASSYSRQGNFRSGLNTIYF.